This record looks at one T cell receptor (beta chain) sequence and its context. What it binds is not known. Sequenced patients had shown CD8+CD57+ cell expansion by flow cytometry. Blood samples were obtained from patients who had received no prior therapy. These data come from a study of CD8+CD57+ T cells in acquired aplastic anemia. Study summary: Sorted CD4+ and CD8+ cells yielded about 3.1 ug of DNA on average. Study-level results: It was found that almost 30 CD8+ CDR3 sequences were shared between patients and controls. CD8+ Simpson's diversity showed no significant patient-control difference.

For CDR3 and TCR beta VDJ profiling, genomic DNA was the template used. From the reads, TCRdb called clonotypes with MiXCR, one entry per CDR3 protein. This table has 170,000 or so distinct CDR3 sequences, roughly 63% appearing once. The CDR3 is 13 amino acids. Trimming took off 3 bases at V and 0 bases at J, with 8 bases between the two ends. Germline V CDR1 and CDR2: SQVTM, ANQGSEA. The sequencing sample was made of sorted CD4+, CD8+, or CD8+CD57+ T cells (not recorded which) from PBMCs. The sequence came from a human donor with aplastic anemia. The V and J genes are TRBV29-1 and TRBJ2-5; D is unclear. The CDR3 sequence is CSVEVRYQETQYF. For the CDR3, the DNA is TGCAGCGTTGAGGTGAGGTACCAAGAGACCCAGTACTTC.